This T cell receptor (beta chain) was profiled in a study of cytomegalovirus exposure and HLA in healthy donors (dated by TCRdb to the late 2010s). Background for the entire study: According to an earlier analysis of 550 to 700 of the donors, about 179 million T cells yielded over 100 million unique TCR beta sequences and 250 to 350 Gb of sequence data. To predict cytomegalovirus infection status, the study combined high-throughput TCR immunosequencing, statistical association of individual TCRs with disease status, and machine learning. Among the approximately 400 genotyped donors, about 85% belonged to the genetic ancestry cluster associated with self-reported Caucasian donors. On average, around 240,000 unique TCR beta nucleotide sequences were sequenced per donor among 300 to 500 genotyped donors of the cohort, with roughly a sixth of those sequences being non-productive. The number of donors typed differed by locus, with about 629-640 for A, B, C, DRB1 and DQB1, about 500 for DQA1, nearly 610 for DPA1, and roughly 450 for DPB1. Donor age, sex, ethnicity and CMV serostatus were compiled alongside the repertoire data. Rather than drawing on any new phenotypic data, the later analysis identified candidate immune exposures from TCR beta sequences and the way those sequences occurred across donors. HLA typing covered class I and class II loci at four-digit resolution. Because of strong linkage in the cohort, a handful of DR-DQ haplotypes were treated as single units for association and clustering. The study used immunosequencing to profile the T cell repertoires of hundreds of subjects and linked those repertoires to cytomegalovirus serostatus. A later analysis re-examined previously published TCR beta repertoires from hundreds of donors and added high-resolution HLA genotyping to investigate patterns of TCR occurrence. The study aimed to test whether signatures of past pathogen exposure could be identified by cataloging public T cell receptors. Besides the first cohort of hundreds of subjects, a separate validation cohort made up of roughly 130 different subjects was used. Every discovery cohort repertoire had been produced on one sequencing platform. Roughly 320 gigabases of sequencing data and around 90 million unique TCR sequences made up an early release that covered several hundred HLA-typed donors. A later genetic analysis used genome-wide SNP genotypes for about three fifths of the roughly 700 donors, treating that subset as a discovery cohort. To decide whether each TCR beta V gene segment behaved as functional or pseudogenic, an earlier analysis of some 600 of the donors relied on high-throughput TCR beta sequencing. Overall results and qualifications from the work: The authors suggested that the approach could potentially be extended to other disease states and immunological phenotypes. Correlated functional status among segregating V segments might be attributable to linkage disequilibrium, but an unknown experimental factor could not be ruled out. In vitro tests confirmed that a few of the cytomegalovirus-associated TCR beta chains recognize cytomegalovirus antigens. In a later analysis, TCR association rates were found to vary across HLA loci, with the most associated TCRs seen for DRB1 alleles and the fewest for HLA-C alleles. A group of highly shared sequence variants was considered likely to be a technical artifact of the sequencing pipeline. A later genetic analysis reported fewer N-insertions in productive TCRs among donors in an Asian-associated ancestry cluster than the roughly 700-donor mean. Cytomegalovirus status was reported to be diagnosed by the classifier with high specificity and sensitivity in both the original and validation cohorts. In a later analysis, HLA-associated TCR beta chains were found to be more clonally expanded and to have lower generation probabilities than equally common non-associated chains. The 87-base-pair reads could not distinguish some IMGT-functional V segments, including TRBV6-2 and TRBV6-3, so those segments were excluded. HLA typing was unavailable for some donors at each locus, so association tests used only the typed subset. Most CMV-associated TCR beta chains appeared to be HLA-restricted in a later analysis, and the HLA associations seemed to be driven largely by CMV exposure. Because counts were too low, approximately 18 rarely observed V segments, including chromosome 9 orphons, were excluded from the earlier analysis of 587 of the donors. A further reported finding was that TCR beta sequences accurately predicted the HLA-A and HLA-B alleles for most subjects in the first cohort. A total of 164 TCR beta chains were listed by the study as associated with cytomegalovirus. Presence/absence analyses assumed roughly uniform sequencing depth across donors, an assumption that may not hold. The cohort was sequenced for TCR beta chains only, and without alpha or paired-chain data the features that could be detected were limited. In an earlier analysis of approximately 590 of the donors, most TCR beta V segments appeared in productive rearrangements about 90% or about 30% of the time, broadly matching IMGT annotations. The only immune exposure information available for the cohort was CMV serostatus. V-gene and J-gene trimming of TCR beta chains was associated with a missense DCLRE1C variant in a later genetic analysis, and the association was replicated in an independent cohort. Assigning TCR associations to individual alleles was difficult when HLA alleles, especially DR and DQ, strongly co-occurred. A later analysis associated about 16,000 TCR beta sequences with specific HLA alleles at a false discovery rate of 0.05. In a later analysis, several top co-occurrence clusters were reported to appear linked to parvovirus B19, influenza, CMV and Epstein-Barr virus. Across donors, most TCR sequences were observed very rarely, whereas some public TCRs were present in many individuals.

The library was obtained by the immunoSEQ multiplex PCR assay. A mixture of 60 forward primers for TCR Vbeta segments and 13 reverse primers for TCR Jbeta segments was used in the multiplex PCR. The CDR3 region of rearranged TCR beta genes was amplified from genomic DNA by a multiplex PCR assay. On the Illumina HiSeq System, the amplified TCR beta libraries were sequenced as 87-base-pair reads. In the source study's methods: A later analysis tallied roughly 76 million unique TCR beta chains across the 666 repertoires, and about 12 million of those chains were shared by two or more donors. Raw reads were error-corrected and collapsed into unique sequences by a nearest-neighbor algorithm in which closely related sequences were merged to remove PCR and sequencing errors. To assign V, D and J gene segments, CDR3 sequences were aligned to IMGT reference sequences. For a sequence to be retained, at least a six-nucleotide match to both a V gene segment and a J gene segment was required. A rearrangement was called productive if the CDR3 had no stop codons and remained in frame with V and J, and every other rearrangement was called non-productive. Following IMGT convention, CDR3 was defined as the stretch from the second conserved V-encoded cysteine up to the conserved J-encoded phenylalanine. Sequences without an unambiguous match to a single V gene segment were excluded from the earlier analysis of several hundred of the donors. An earlier analysis of some 500 of the donors classified V segments as functional when productive rearrangements were above 56.7% and as segregating when the standard deviation between donors was above 5%. A statistical classification framework was developed to diagnose cytomegalovirus status using the catalog of TCR beta chain sequences. In a later analysis, TCR nucleotide sequences were compared against IMGT/GENE-DB human TR gene sequences so that V and J genes could be assigned. A later analysis assigned CDR3 sequences and most-parsimonious VDJ recombination scenarios with the TCRdist pipeline. In a later analysis, each TCR beta chain was defined by its CDR3 amino acid sequence together with its V-gene family, and reads without a unique V-gene family were excluded. As a way to deal with suspected cross-contamination and a sequencing artifact, a later analysis dropped 592 nucleotide sequences that were highly shared and had low generation probability. In a later analysis, a clonal expansion index was calculated for each public chain from normalized within-repertoire ranks of inferred template counts. In a later analysis, generation probabilities were computed with a VDJ recombination model fitted to out-of-frame rearrangements, and the resulting probabilities were checked against IGoR. In a later analysis, hypergeometric tests were used to score TCR-TCR, TCR-HLA and TCR-CMV co-occurrence, with a repertoire-size bias correction applied to TCR pairs. False discovery rates were estimated in a later analysis by permuting HLA or CMV assignments 20 times. In a later analysis, co-occurring TCRs were grouped with DBSCAN, and TCRdist sequence similarity was added when clustering was performed within HLA-allele-positive subsets. Co-occurrence clustering excluded repertoires with fewer than 30,000 or more than 120,000 public chains, plus five with anomalous nucleotide sharing. In its TCRdb copy, this immuneACCESS table keeps in-frame sequences only and misses some clones. Where compared with another copy, unresolved V genes explain less than half of these, and the others have no known cause. The DNA gave D and trimming, while V, J and clone size come from that table. Across this sample there are more than 140,000 clones, with under 70% seen only once. Around 3% of the sample comes from the top ten.

About this clone: Its antigen is not yet known. Base quality data are lacking; no much larger clone is found one base away.

In total, roughly 710 healthy bone marrow donors made up the cohort. Cohort members were all nominally healthy when sampled, although unrecorded immune exposures were likely present. The donor tested CMV seropositive, placing the donor among the 289 seropositive members of the cohort. A peripheral blood sample was collected from each donor, and TCR beta sequencing was performed on peripheral blood mononuclear cells. The Qiagen DNeasy Blood Extraction Kit was used to extract genomic DNA from the blood cell samples. The CDR3, cysteine through phenylalanine, is 18 amino acids long. Only the CDR3 region is kept as DNA, spanning 54 bases read in frame from base 1. The germline V gene yields MGHRA for CDR1 and YSYEKL for CDR2. The germline ends are 19 bases apart after V is trimmed by 0 bases and J by 1 base.

The rearrangement joined TRBV4-1 to TRBJ2-7, with the D gene uncertain. The sample consisted of PBMCs. This receptor was taken from a woman in her 30s in good health and CMV-seropositive. The bases read TGCGCCAGCAGCCAAGAGGTAAGCCTGGCAGGAAGGTCCTACGAGCAGTACTTC. Its amino acids are CASSQEVSLAGRSYEQYF.